What follows are 28 T cell receptor beta chains derived from one specimen sequenced in a study of cytomegalovirus exposure and HLA in healthy donors. Researchers ran the PCR with 60 Vbeta and 13 Jbeta primers. This table comes from immunoSEQ multiplex PCR, and its TCRdb copy is limited to in-frame clones, with some not included. Of approximately 190,000 clones in the sample, approximately 86% were seen once. Input material: PBMCs. The receptors stem from a boy between 2 and 15 years old in good health and CMV-seronegative.

This chain links TRBV30 with TRBJ2-5; 13 nucleotides line up with TRBD2. Germline V gene data show CDR1 as GTSNPN and CDR2 as SVGIG (reference sequence). After removal of 4 bases from V and 11 bases from J, the junction contained 10 bases not matched to a gene. The CDR3 loop spans 14 amino acids. The CDR3 region is CAWTGLAGVKEQYF. CDR3 nucleotide sequence: TGTGCCTGGACCGGACTAGCGGGAGTGAAAGAGCAGTACTTC.

The V call is TRBV19, the J call TRBJ2-7; no reliable D call. CDR3 size: 12 residues. The germline V and J ends were trimmed by 10 bases and 3 bases, with 13 bases remaining between them. CDR1 and CDR2 from the germline V gene are LNHDA and SQIVND (reference sequence). CDR3 DNA: TGTGCCACCGCGGCAGAGAACTACGAGCAGTACTTC. Translated, it gives CATAAENYEQYF.

The chain recombines TRBV5-4 with TRBJ1-5; D is unclear. CDR1 is SGHNT, CDR2 YYREEE, per germline (reference sequence). The CDR3 totals 12 residues. V lost 1 base to trimming and J lost 6 bases, with 5 bases between them. The CDR3 sequence: CASSLPGQPQHF. The DNA for the CDR3 is TGTGCCAGCAGCTTGCCCGGTCAGCCCCAGCATTTT.

The chain carries TRBV5-6 and TRBJ1-5; D is perhaps TRBD1 (6 bases). Germline V gene data show CDR1 as SGHDT and CDR2 as YYEEEE. The CDR3 loop spans 14 amino acids. V dropped 2 bases and J dropped 7 bases, with 13 bases sitting between them. In nucleotides, the CDR3 is TGTGCCAGCAGCTTATACAGGGACCGCCAGCCCCAGCATTTT. Protein product: CASSLYRDRQPQHF. The variable domain in full, with the rest retrieved from reference TRBV5-6 and TRBJ1-5, is DAGVTQSPTHLIKTRGQQVTLRCSPKSGHDTVSWYQQALGQGPQFIFQYYEEEERQRGNFPDRFSGHQFPNYSSELNVNALLLGDSALYLCASSLYRDRQPQHFGDGTRLSIL.

V gene TRBV30 combines with J gene TRBJ1-1; TRBD1 is a possible D gene (6 bases). The V gene's germline CDR1 is GTSNPN and CDR2 SVGIG (reference sequence). The CDR3 is 11 amino acids. Trimming stripped 5 bases from V and 5 bases from J, with 9 bases between. CDR3 nucleotides: TGTGCCTGGTCCGGACAGACTGAAGCTTTCTTT. Its protein product is CAWSGQTEAFF.

V usage is TRBV5-1 and J usage is TRBJ2-1; TRBD2 is a possible D gene (5 bases). The CDR3 runs to 14 residues. Trimming took 4 bases from V and 7 from J, leaving 15 bases between them. Looked up from germline, CDR1 is SGHRS and CDR2 is YFSETQ. The CDR3 spells CASSPYGPGNEQFF. As DNA, the CDR3 is TGCGCCAGCAGCCCCTACGGACCGGGGAATGAGCAGTTCTTC. The full variable domain, completed using reference TRBV5-1 and TRBJ2-1, is KAGVTQTPRYLIKTRGQQVTLSCSPISGHRSVSWYQQTPGQGLQFLFEYFSETQRNKGNFPGRFSGRQFSNSRSEMNVSTLELGDSALYLCASSPYGPGNEQFFGPGTRLTVL.

This clone was seen a single time. V is TRBV10-1 and J is TRBJ2-7; the match to TRBD1 covers 9 bases. Trimming removed 8 bases from V and 5 bases from J; junction bases left unmatched: 10. The germline V gene has CDR1 WNHNN and CDR2 SYGVQD (reference sequence). CDR3 length: 14 residues. In DNA, the CDR3 is TGCGCCAGCGGTCCGGGACAGGGCTTACACGAGCAGTACTTC. Translation gives CASGPGQGLHEQYF.

This clone is a singleton in its sample. J is TRBJ1-4 and V is TRBV5-1; D is undetermined. Germline lookup yields CDR1 SGHRS and CDR2 YFSETQ. The CDR3 contains 15 residues. The V gene lost 2 bases and the J gene lost 7 bases, with 15 bases spanning the gap. CDR3 sequence: CASSLFGVGSEKLFF. The CDR3 coding sequence is TGCGCCAGCAGCTTATTCGGGGTTGGGAGTGAAAAACTGTTTTTT.

There are a few counts of this clone. The chain employs TRBV5-6 and TRBJ2-7; D might be TRBD2 (5 bases). Germline CDR1 is SGHDT and CDR2 is YYEEEE. The CDR3 has 14 residues. V was shortened by 3 bases and J by 0 bases, with 10 bases between the two germline ends. CDR3 bases: TGTGCCAGCAGCTGGACGGGGAGCTCCTACGAGCAGTACTTC. Protein product: CASSWTGSSYEQYF.

The V and J genes are TRBV19 and TRBJ2-1; D might be TRBD1 (6 bases). The CDR3 extends over 15 amino acids. Trimming left V 6 bases short and J 4 bases short, with 16 bases between. In germline, CDR1 is LNHDA, CDR2 SQIVND (reference sequence). This CDR3 reads CASRPLDSAYNEQFF. DNA for the CDR3: TGTGCCAGTAGACCCCTGGACAGCGCTTACAATGAGCAGTTCTTC.

The V gene is TRBV28, the J gene TRBJ2-7; weak D call: TRBD1 (5 bases). Germline CDR1 is MDHEN and CDR2 is SYDVKM. The V and J ends lost 5 bases and 4 bases respectively, with 9 bases between them. The length of the CDR3 is 12 residues. The CDR3 bases are TGTGCCAGCAGTCCCCAGGGTTACGAGCAGTACTTC. This codes for CASSPQGYEQYF. Complete variable domain (other parts from reference TRBV28 and TRBJ2-7): DVKVTQSSRYLVKRTGEKVFLECVQDMDHENMFWYRQDPGLGLRLIYFSYDVKMKEKGDIPEGYSVSREKKERFSLILESASTNQTSMYLCASSPQGYEQYFGPGTRLTVT.

V and J are TRBV27 and TRBJ1-3; D gene uncertain. The V end lost 3 bases, the J end lost 4 bases, and 25 bases lay between the germline ends. Per germline, CDR1 MNHEY and CDR2 SMNVEV (reference sequence). The CDR3 consists of 19 residues. The CDR3 bases are TGTGCCAGCAGTTTCCCCTTGGTCCGTTCAGACGCGGGAGGAAACACCATATATTTT. Its protein is CASSFPLVRSDAGGNTIYF.

The chain carries TRBV6-5 and TRBJ1-6; maybe TRBD1 (5 bases). Trimming shortened V by 4 bases and J by 13 bases, and 11 bases separated the two germline ends. This CDR3 contains 12 residues. CDR1 MNHEY and CDR2 SVGAGI come from the germline V gene. CDR3 DNA sequence: TGTGCCAGCAGTTTCAGGGAGGGGCCCCTCCACTTT. This gives the protein CASSFREGPLHF.

Note on this clone: Distinct nucleotide sequences in the sample also encode this CDR3. The chain joins TRBV30 to TRBJ1-5, with D maybe TRBD1 (5 bases). Trimming removed 0 bases from V and 0 bases from J, with 9 bases in between. Germline V lookup: CDR1 GTSNPN, CDR2 SVGIG (reference sequence). This CDR3 contains 15 residues. CDR3 in DNA: TGTGCCTGGAGTGTCGGTGGGGCTAGCAATCAGCCCCAGCATTTT. This codes for CAWSVGGASNQPQHF.

A word on this clone: Other nucleotide sequences from this sample produce the same CDR3. This rearrangement joins TRBV29-1 to TRBJ2-2; no firm D call. The length of the CDR3 is 12 residues. Germline values: CDR1 SQVTM, CDR2 ANQGSEA. V was pared by 4 bases and J by 1 base, with 4 bases between. This chain's CDR3 is CSVARNTGELFF. In nucleotides, the CDR3 is TGCAGCGTTGCCAGGAACACCGGGGAGCTGTTTTTT.

This chain uses TRBV6-5 with TRBJ2-7; D not certain. The ends were cut back, 10 bases at V and 6 bases at J, with 13 bases in the middle. Germline loops: CDR1 MNHEY, CDR2 SVGAGI. This CDR3 spans 11 amino acids. DNA for the CDR3: TGTGCCACTCGCAAGAGGTTCGAGCAGTACTTC. It specifies CATRKRFEQYF.

V gene TRBV5-5 combines with J gene TRBJ1-2, with D hard to call. Trimming took off 1 base at V and 8 bases at J, with 12 bases between the two ends. The CDR3 length is 13 residues. The germline gives CDR1 SGHKS, CDR2 YYEKEE (reference sequence). DNA for the CDR3: TGTGCCAGCAGCTTGCGGGTGGTAAAGGGCTACACCTTC. Amino acids: CASSLRVVKGYTF.

The gene calls are TRBV7-2 and TRBJ2-1, with 7 positions matching TRBD1. The CDR3 spans 15 residues. Trimming at V came to 1 base and at J to 5 bases, leaving 5 bases not matched to a gene. Germline CDR1 SGHTA, CDR2 FQGNSA. CDR3 sequence: CASSLDRGRDNEQFF. CDR3 nucleotides: TGTGCCAGCAGCTTAGACAGGGGAAGGGACAATGAGCAGTTCTTC.

The table lists this clone with a count of one. CDR3 protein: CASSLTTGETEAFF. CDR3 in DNA: TGTGCCAGCAGTTTAACGACAGGAGAAACTGAAGCTTTCTTT. The gene calls are TRBV28 and TRBJ1-1; D is possibly TRBD1 (6 bases). With 2 bases removed from V and 5 bases from J, the gap between germline ends came to 12 bases. The CDR3 has 14 residues. Germline lookup yields CDR1 MDHEN and CDR2 SYDVKM.

J is TRBJ1-2 and V is TRBV5-4, with D perhaps TRBD1 (6 bases). V gave up 2 bases and J gave up 4 bases, with 15 bases separating them. CDR1 is SGHNT and CDR2 is YYREEE in the germline V gene (reference sequence). This CDR3 comprises 15 residues. Here the CDR3 reads CASSFITGMSYGYTF. Here the CDR3 DNA reads TGTGCCAGCAGCTTTATAACAGGGATGTCCTATGGCTACACCTTC. Variable domain in full (rest from reference TRBV5-4 and TRBJ1-2): ETGVTQSPTHLIKTRGQQVTLRCSSQSGHNTVSWYQQALGQGPQFIFQYYREEENGRGNFPPRFSGLQFPNYSSELNVNALELDDSALYLCASSFITGMSYGYTFGSGTRLTVV.

The chain links TRBV11-3 to TRBJ2-7; TRBD2 matches 7 bases. This CDR3 has 14 residues. J lost 0 bases, V lost 5 bases, and 4 bases had no gene match. Germline loops: CDR1 SGHNT, CDR2 YENEEA. CDR3 nucleotides: TGTGCCAGCAGCCGGGGGGACCTCTCCTACGAGCAGTACTTC. Protein sequence: CASSRGDLSYEQYF.

This clone was counted only a few times. The gene calls are TRBV10-3 and TRBJ2-7; 11 positions match TRBD2. V lost 4 bases and J lost 5; bases outside the gene matches: 7. The CDR3 totals 15 residues. CDR1 ENHRY and CDR2 SYGVKD come from the germline V gene. CDR3 sequence reads: CAISVDSGRADEQYF. DNA for the CDR3: TGTGCCATCAGTGTGGATAGCGGGAGGGCCGACGAGCAGTACTTC.

This clone was seen only once. This chain joins TRBV13 and TRBJ2-7; maybe TRBD2 (6 bases). From germline, CDR1 is PRHDT and CDR2 FYEKMQ (reference sequence). V lost 5 bases, J lost 3 bases, and 14 bases lay in between. The CDR3 has 14 residues. CDR3 sequence: CASSANIGGYEQYF. CDR3 DNA sequence: TGTGCCAGCAGCGCCAATATCGGGGGCTACGAGCAGTACTTC.

J is TRBJ2-7 and V is TRBV18, with 9 bases that match TRBD2. The CDR3 is 14 amino acids. Germline assignment: CDR1 KGHSH and CDR2 LQKENI. Trimming removed 3 bases from V and 2 bases from J; junction bases left unmatched: 2. CDR3 sequence: CASSPGTSTYEQYF. DNA of the CDR3: TGTGCCAGCTCACCGGGGACTAGCACCTACGAGCAGTACTTC.

V usage is TRBV27 and J usage is TRBJ2-7; 9 bases match TRBD2. Germline values: CDR1 MNHEY, CDR2 SMNVEV (reference sequence). V lost 6 bases and J lost 0; bases outside the gene matches: 24. The CDR3 runs 21 residues. The CDR3 region is CASSPRDRRGLAVGRSYEQYF. The CDR3 DNA follows: TGTGCCAGCAGCCCGCGTGACCGCAGGGGACTAGCTGTCGGGCGCTCCTACGAGCAGTACTTC.

This sequence joins TRBV6-1 and TRBJ1-5, with TRBD1 matching over 9 bases. The CDR3 is 15 residues long. Germline V gene sequence: CDR1 MNHNS, CDR2 SASEGT. V trimming: 3 bases; J trimming: 4 bases; junction bases outside the gene matches: 4. The CDR3 DNA sequence: TGTGCCAGCAGTGATTGGGACAGGGAAAATCAGCCCCAGCATTTT. It specifies CASSDWDRENQPQHF.

J is TRBJ1-2 and V is TRBV4-1; D may be TRBD1 (5 bases). Trimming shortened V by 5 bases and J by 2 bases, and 15 bases separated the two germline ends. The CDR3 length is 15 residues. Per the germline V gene, CDR1 is MGHRA and CDR2 is YSYEKL. The CDR3 region has the DNA TGCGCCAGCAGCTACAGGACTGCGGGAAACTATGGCTACACCTTC. Encoded protein: CASSYRTAGNYGYTF.

J is TRBJ1-5 and V is TRBV4-1; 9 positions match TRBD1. CDR1 and CDR2 from the germline V gene are MGHRA and YSYEKL. This CDR3 has 20 amino acids. V gave up 2 bases and J gave up 4 bases; unmatched junction bases: 18. The CDR3 DNA sequence: TGCGCCAGCAGCCAAATCTTTCGGGACAGGGATTCCCTAAGTAATCAGCCCCAGCATTTT. This codes for CASSQIFRDRDSLSNQPQHF.